This TCR beta chain was retrieved from a study of radiation and T cells in renal cell carcinoma. The CDR3 spans 15 residues. CDR1 MDHEN and CDR2 SYDVKM come from the germline V gene. Deletions cut 3 bases from V and 4 bases from J, with 12 bases between. As to time point: blood 4 weeks post-SBRT, at nephrectomy. Indicated treatment: 15 Gy SBRT to primary tumor, nephrectomy 4 weeks later. After SBRT, blood was collected at 2 and 4 weeks, plus baseline. This renal cell carcinoma was of the clear cell type. Remarks on this clone: Its target is not known.

The table came from immunoSEQ multiplex PCR; TCRdb's copy has only in-frame clones and leaves some out. The table lists around 77,000 clones, less than 90% of them singletons. Overall study findings and caveats: From baseline, blood top tumor clonotypes peaked at 2 weeks post-radiation.

The starting material was blood, obtained from a patient whose treatment included radiotherapy and nephrectomy. The receptor was isolated from a woman aged 55-75 years with renal cell carcinoma. The chain employs TRBV28 and TRBJ1-4, with D possibly matching TRBD1 (5 bases). CDR3 protein: CASSLGGESNEKLFF. In nucleotides, the CDR3 is TGTGCCAGCAGTTTGGGGGGGGAAAGTAATGAAAAACTGTTTTTT.